The source of this T cell receptor beta chain is a study of blood T cell repertoires in COVID-19. At the level of the study: The origin of the acute and convalescent COVID-19 samples was the United States, Italy and Spain. Sample material is recorded as cDNA or gDNA derived from T cells, B-cell-depleted T cells, or PBMCs.

Original methodology: For nucleated cells, counts were estimated from reference gene primer amplification. The protocol was immunoSEQ multiplex PCR, while the TCRdb copy is restricted to in-frame clones and leaves out a portion. V and J calls and clone size are as listed in that table; D and trimming were resolved from the DNA. The sample includes about 140,000 clones, about 87% seen only once; the top ten take approximately 11%. The trim removed 1 base at V and 4 bases at J, leaving 0 bases unmatched. This CDR3 is built from 15 residues. Germline V lookup: CDR1 SGHDT, CDR2 YYEEEE. This receptor was obtained from a woman of 80 years or more with acute or convalescent COVID-19. The sample taken for sequencing was peripheral blood. V gene TRBV5-6 combines with J gene TRBJ2-3, with 13 nucleotides matching TRBD2. The CDR3 nucleotides read TGTGCCAGCAGCTTGACTAGCGGGGGGGCAGATACGCAGTATTTT. It is translated as CASSLTSGGADTQYF.